This T cell receptor beta chain was identified in a study of T cell changes during pregnancy in multiple sclerosis. Sequencing was performed with immunoSEQ multiplex PCR; in TCRdb, only in-frame clones are kept and a portion is missing. The sample lists 20,000 to 25,000 clones, 80% to 95% seen once, with roughly 7% in the top ten. The CDR3 spans 15 residues. The V and J ends lost 7 bases and 1 base respectively, with 16 bases between them. Germline V lookup: CDR1 MNHEY, CDR2 SMNVEV (reference sequence). This chain connects TRBV27 to TRBJ1-1, with a possible D match to TRBD1 (6 bases). Sequenced material: CD8+ T cells from peripheral blood mononuclear cells, taken in the third trimester of pregnancy. This sequence originates from a female donor with multiple sclerosis, enrolled in a pregnancy study. The CDR3 nucleotides are TGTGCCAGCACCCAGGGGCCCGAAAGGAACACTGAAGCTTTCTTT. Translation gives CASTQGPERNTEAFF.